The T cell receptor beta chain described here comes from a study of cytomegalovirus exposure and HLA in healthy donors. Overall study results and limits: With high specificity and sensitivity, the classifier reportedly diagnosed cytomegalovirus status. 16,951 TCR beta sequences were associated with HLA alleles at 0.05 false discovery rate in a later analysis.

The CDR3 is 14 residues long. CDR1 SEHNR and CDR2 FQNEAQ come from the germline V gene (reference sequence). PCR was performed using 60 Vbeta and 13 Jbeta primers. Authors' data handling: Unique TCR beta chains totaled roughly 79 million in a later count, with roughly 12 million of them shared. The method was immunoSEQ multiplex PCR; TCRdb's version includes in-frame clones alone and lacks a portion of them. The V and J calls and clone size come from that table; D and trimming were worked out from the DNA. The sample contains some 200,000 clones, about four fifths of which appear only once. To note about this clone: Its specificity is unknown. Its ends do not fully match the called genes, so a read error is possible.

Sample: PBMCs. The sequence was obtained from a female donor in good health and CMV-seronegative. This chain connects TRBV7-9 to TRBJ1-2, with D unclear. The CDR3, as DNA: TGTGCCAGCAGCCGAGGAGATTCTAACTATAGCTACACCTTC. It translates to CASSRGDSNYSYTF.